Following are 8 T cell receptor beta chains from one sample sequenced in a study of blood T cell repertoires in COVID-19. Data came from immunoSEQ multiplex PCR; TCRdb stores just in-frame clones and leaves some out. Among over 60,000 clones listed, about 88% were seen once. Sequencing used peripheral blood. The receptors originated from a man aged 65-85 years with active or convalescent COVID-19.

The V call is TRBV10-1, the J call TRBJ2-3, with D perhaps TRBD1 (6 bases). V dropped 5 bases and J dropped 0 bases, with 15 bases sitting between them. Germline CDR1 WNHNN, CDR2 SYGVQD (reference sequence). The CDR3 totals 16 residues. The CDR3 loop reads CASSPTGTPSTDTQYF. The CDR3 DNA reads TGCGCCAGCAGTCCTACAGGGACACCGAGCACAGATACGCAGTATTTT.

The gene calls are TRBV24-1 and TRBJ2-1, with 7 bases that match TRBD2. V dropped 4 bases and J dropped 4; count of bases not matched to a gene: 3. The length of the CDR3 is 14 residues. Per germline, CDR1 KGHDR and CDR2 SFDVKD. The CDR3 DNA reads as TGTGCCACCAGTGACCCAGCGGGGTACAATGAGCAGTTCTTC. As protein: CATSDPAGYNEQFF.

V gene TRBV27 combines with J gene TRBJ2-7, with 7 positions matching TRBD2. Germline values: CDR1 MNHEY, CDR2 SMNVEV (reference sequence). This CDR3 contains 14 residues. The V gene end was trimmed by 2 bases and the J gene end by 1 base; junction bases not matched to a gene: 2. Here the CDR3 reads CASSLGGRSYEQYF. The CDR3 nucleotides are TGTGCCAGCAGTTTAGGCGGGAGATCCTACGAGCAGTACTTC.

The chain has TRBV9 and TRBJ2-1, with TRBD2 as a possible D gene (6 bases). This CDR3 has 12 amino acids. From germline, CDR1 is SGDLS and CDR2 YYNGEE. Trimming removed 1 base at V and 9 bases at J, with 8 bases between. CDR3: CASSVQGGEQFF. DNA for the CDR3: TGTGCCAGCAGCGTACAGGGAGGTGAGCAGTTCTTC.

The chain carries TRBV25-1 and TRBJ1-4; no firm D call. V was clipped by 2 bases and J by 5 bases, with 9 bases between them. The CDR3 runs to 14 residues. CDR1 MGHDK and CDR2 SYGVNS come from the germline V gene. CDR3 DNA: TGTGCCAGCAGTGAAAGGAGGCTGAATGAAAAACTGTTTTTT. This gives the protein CASSERRLNEKLFF. The full variable domain, its missing parts supplied by reference TRBV25-1 and TRBJ1-4, is EADIYQTPRYLVIGTGKKITLECSQTMGHDKMYWYQQDPGMELHLIHYSYGVNSTEKGDLSSESTVSRIRTEHFPLTLESARPSHTSQYLCASSERRLNEKLFFGSGTQLSVL.

Here the CDR3 DNA reads TGCGCCAGCAGCTTGTTGGTGGGGGCGACTAGCACAGATACGCAGTATTTT. Translated, it gives CASSLLVGATSTDTQYF. The chain joins TRBV5-1 to TRBJ2-3; the D gene is possibly TRBD1 (6 bases). Trimming cost V 1 base and J 0 bases, with 15 bases left between them. Germline V gives CDR1 SGHRS, CDR2 YFSETQ. This CDR3 spans 17 amino acids.

V and J are TRBV6-5 and TRBJ2-3; TRBD2 matches 7 bases. The germline gives CDR1 MNHEY, CDR2 SVGAGI. CDR3 size: 15 residues. V was pared by 9 bases and J by 1 base, with 10 bases of the junction left unmatched. The CDR3 spells CASSRMSGGTDTQYF. As DNA, the CDR3 is TGTGCCAGTTCTAGGATGAGCGGGGGCACAGATACGCAGTATTTT.

V and J are TRBV27 and TRBJ1-1; TRBD1 is a possible D gene (6 bases). Deletions cut 7 bases from V and 3 bases from J, with 18 bases between. Germline CDR1 is MNHEY and CDR2 is SMNVEV (reference sequence). The CDR3 covers 15 residues. The CDR3 bases are TGTGCCAGCATACGGACAGCCTCAAGGGACACTGAAGCTTTCTTT. Its protein is CASIRTASRDTEAFF.